This T cell receptor (beta chain) was documented in a study of control samples from healthy donors and cancer patients. V was shortened by 3 bases and J by 4 bases, with 12 bases between the two germline ends. Germline assignment: CDR1 SGHDN and CDR2 FVKESK. CDR3 length: 14 amino acids. Sequencing was performed with immunoSEQ multiplex PCR; in TCRdb, only in-frame clones are kept and a portion is missing. This table holds around 94,000 clones, approximately 90% found once. The sequenced sample was blood. This TCR was recovered from a woman between 50 and 59 years old in good health. The chain joins TRBV14 to TRBJ2-5; D is possibly TRBD2 (6 bases). DNA of the CDR3: TGTGCCAGCAGCCAGGCCGTGGGAGGAGAGACCCAGTACTTC. Translation: CASSQAVGGETQYF.